This T cell receptor beta chain was recovered during a study of CD8+ T cells in alopecia areata. Study outcomes and limitations: Mice gave a clearer picture of TCR sharing than patients did, possibly for HLA-related reasons. Lesional tissue from the scalp (especially in alopecia totalis/universalis) showed higher clonality than normal scalp.

The CDR3 is made up of 13 amino acids. Germline-derived CDR1 and CDR2 are SEHNR and FQNEAQ (reference sequence). V was clipped by 3 bases and J by 3 bases, with 9 bases between them. RNA, once extracted, was reverse transcribed into cDNA for use as the sequencing template. TCRdb's copy holds only in-frame clones and misses some; the assay was immunoSEQ multiplex PCR. The data contain 95,000 to 120,000 clones, 50% to 60% of them singletons. Regarding this clone: Its specificity is not known.

The TCR was taken from a human donor with alopecia areata. Sequencing was performed on NKG2D-low CD8+ T cells sorted from blood. V and J are TRBV7-9 and TRBJ2-7; tentatively, D is TRBD1 or TRBD2 (6 bases each). CDR3 sequence: CASSFRGVYEQYF. In DNA form, the CDR3 reads TGTGCCAGCAGCTTTAGGGGGGTCTACGAGCAGTACTTC.